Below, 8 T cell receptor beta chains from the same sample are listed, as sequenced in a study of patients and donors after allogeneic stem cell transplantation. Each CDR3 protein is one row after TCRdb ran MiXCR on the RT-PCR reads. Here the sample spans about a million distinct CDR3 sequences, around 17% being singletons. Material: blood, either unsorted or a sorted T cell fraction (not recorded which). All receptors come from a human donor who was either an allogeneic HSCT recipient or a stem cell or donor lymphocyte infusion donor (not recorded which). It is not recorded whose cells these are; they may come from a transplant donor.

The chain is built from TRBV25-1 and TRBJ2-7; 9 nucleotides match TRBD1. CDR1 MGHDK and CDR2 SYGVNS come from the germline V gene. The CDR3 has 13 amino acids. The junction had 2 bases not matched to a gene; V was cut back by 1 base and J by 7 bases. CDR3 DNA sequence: TGTGCCAGCAGTGAATTGGGACAGGGTGAGCAGTACTTC. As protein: CASSELGQGEQYF.

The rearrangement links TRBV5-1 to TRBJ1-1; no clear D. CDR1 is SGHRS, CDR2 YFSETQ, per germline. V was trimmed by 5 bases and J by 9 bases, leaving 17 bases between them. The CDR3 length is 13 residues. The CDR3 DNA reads TGCGCCAGCAGACAGATAGGCCCGGGAAAAGCTTTCTTT. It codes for CASRQIGPGKAFF.

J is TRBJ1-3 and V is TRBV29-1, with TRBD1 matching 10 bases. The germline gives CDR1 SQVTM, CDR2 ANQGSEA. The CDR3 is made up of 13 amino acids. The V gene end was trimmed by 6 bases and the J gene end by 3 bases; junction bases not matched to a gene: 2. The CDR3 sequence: CSVRTGGGNTIYF. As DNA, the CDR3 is TGCAGCGTAAGGACAGGGGGTGGAAACACCATATATTTT.

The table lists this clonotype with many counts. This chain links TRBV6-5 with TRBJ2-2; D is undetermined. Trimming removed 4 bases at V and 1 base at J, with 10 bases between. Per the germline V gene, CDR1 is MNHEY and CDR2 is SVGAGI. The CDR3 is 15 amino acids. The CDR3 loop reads CASSSPSLNTGELFF. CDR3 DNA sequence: TGTGCCAGCAGTTCCCCATCCCTGAACACCGGGGAGCTGTTTTTT.

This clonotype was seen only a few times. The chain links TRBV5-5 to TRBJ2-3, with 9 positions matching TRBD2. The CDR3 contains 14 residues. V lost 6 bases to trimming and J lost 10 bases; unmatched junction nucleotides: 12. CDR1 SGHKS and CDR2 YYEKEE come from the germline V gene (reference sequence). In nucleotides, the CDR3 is TGTGCCAGCACCGAGGGAGCGGGGGGCCGTCCGCAGTATTTT. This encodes CASTEGAGGRPQYF.

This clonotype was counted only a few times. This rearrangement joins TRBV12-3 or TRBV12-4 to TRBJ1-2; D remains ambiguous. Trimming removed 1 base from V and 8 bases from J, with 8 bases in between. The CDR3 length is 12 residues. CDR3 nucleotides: TGTGCCAGCAGTTTAGAACGGTGGGGCTACACCTTC. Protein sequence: CASSLERWGYTF.

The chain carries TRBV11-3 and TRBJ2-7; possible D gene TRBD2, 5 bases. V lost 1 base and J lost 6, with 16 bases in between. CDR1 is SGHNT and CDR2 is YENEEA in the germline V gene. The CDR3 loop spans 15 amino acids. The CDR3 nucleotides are TGTGCCAGCAGCTTAGTAAGCGGAAAGCACGGCGAGCAGTACTTC. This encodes CASSLVSGKHGEQYF.

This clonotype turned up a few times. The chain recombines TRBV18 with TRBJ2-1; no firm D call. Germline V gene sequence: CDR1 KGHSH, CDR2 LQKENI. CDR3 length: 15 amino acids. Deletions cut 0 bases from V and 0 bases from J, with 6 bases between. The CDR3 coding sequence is TGTGCCAGCTCACCACCTTTGAGCTCCTACAATGAGCAGTTCTTC. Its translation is CASSPPLSSYNEQFF.